This TCR beta chain derives from a study of blood T cells in healthy people across ages. On this clonotype: What it binds is not known.

It was with a sample-barcoded 5' primer and a J-beta primer mix that a second PCR of about 7 to 12 cycles was run. From each sample, at least 2.5 million paired-end reads containing CDR3 were obtained. Each CDR3 protein gets one entry after TCRdb re-called the 5' RACE reads with MiXCR. This table has approximately 1,000,000 distinct CDR3 sequences, 35% to 50% appearing once. The length of the CDR3 is 15 residues. Germline V CDR1 and CDR2: SGHRS, YFSETQ. J was trimmed by 5 bases and V by 0 bases; bases with no gene match: 4. Points from the study as a whole: Older individuals had lower TCR beta diversity per million T cells (the decline was roughly linear).

PBMCs were isolated at a quantity of at least 7 million per sample. The sequenced sample consisted of blood. This clonotype was obtained from an older woman in good health. V usage is TRBV5-1 and J usage is TRBJ2-1; 8 bases match TRBD2. CDR3: CASSLVGSGNNEQFF. The CDR3 DNA follows: TGCGCCAGCAGCTTGGTTGGTAGCGGGAACAATGAGCAGTTCTTC.